This record looks at one TCR beta chain sequence and its context. The antigen remains undetermined. The data belong to a study of cytomegalovirus exposure and HLA in healthy donors. Those who donated were healthy bone marrow donors. PCR amplification relied on 60 Vbeta primers (plus 13 Jbeta primers). Profiled with immunoSEQ multiplex PCR; TCRdb holds only in-frame clones, not every one. The sample carries under 150,000 clones, approximately 80% recorded once. Trimming cost V 0 bases and J 4 bases, with 15 bases left between them. Germline values: CDR1 LGHNA, CDR2 YSLEER. CDR3 length equals 16 residues. Study-wide results and limits: According to an earlier analysis, most TCR beta V segments yielded productive rearrangements about 90% or about 30% of the time. In a later analysis, TCR beta V- and J-gene trimming showed a link to a missense DCLRE1C variant. Some public TCRs appeared in many individuals, while most sequences were rare.

The genes are TRBV4-3 and TRBJ1-2, with a tentative D call TRBD1 (5 bases). This sequence was found in a woman aged 45-65 years in good health and CMV-seropositive. The sequencing sample was made of PBMCs. CDR3 protein: CASSQEVWGGAYGYTF. The CDR3 coding sequence is TGCGCCAGCAGCCAAGAGGTTTGGGGGGGTGCCTATGGCTACACCTTC.